This T cell receptor (beta chain) was sequenced for a study of CD8 T cells in Susac syndrome. General study points: The study conceded that its TCR sequencing and HLA analysis involved relatively few individuals.

A note on this clonotype: Its target is not known.

Reverse transcription of about 0.45 to 1 ug RNA was performed with random hexamers. immunoSEQ multiplex PCR amplified TCR beta CDR3 across 54 Vbeta, 13 Jbeta. TCRdb redid the calling of the immunoSEQ multiplex PCR reads with MiXCR, one entry per CDR3 protein. The sample consists of about 120,000 distinct CDR3 sequences, about 95% of them appearing once. The germline V gene has CDR1 DFQATT and CDR2 SNEGSKA (reference sequence). This CDR3 comprises 14 residues. V was pared by 1 base and J by 3 bases, with 12 bases between. CD8+ and CD4+ T cells taken from blood had their TCR beta sequenced. TEMRA cells underwent FACS enrichment and CD8+ and CD4+ T cells underwent negative isolation.

V usage is TRBV20-1 and J usage is TRBJ2-5; a weak D match, TRBD2 (5 bases). The specimen was CD4+ T cells from PBMCs. The origin of this receptor is a human donor in good health. DNA for the CDR3: TGCAGTGCTAGAGTTCCAGCGGCGAAAGAGACCCAGTACTTC. This codes for CSARVPAAKETQYF.